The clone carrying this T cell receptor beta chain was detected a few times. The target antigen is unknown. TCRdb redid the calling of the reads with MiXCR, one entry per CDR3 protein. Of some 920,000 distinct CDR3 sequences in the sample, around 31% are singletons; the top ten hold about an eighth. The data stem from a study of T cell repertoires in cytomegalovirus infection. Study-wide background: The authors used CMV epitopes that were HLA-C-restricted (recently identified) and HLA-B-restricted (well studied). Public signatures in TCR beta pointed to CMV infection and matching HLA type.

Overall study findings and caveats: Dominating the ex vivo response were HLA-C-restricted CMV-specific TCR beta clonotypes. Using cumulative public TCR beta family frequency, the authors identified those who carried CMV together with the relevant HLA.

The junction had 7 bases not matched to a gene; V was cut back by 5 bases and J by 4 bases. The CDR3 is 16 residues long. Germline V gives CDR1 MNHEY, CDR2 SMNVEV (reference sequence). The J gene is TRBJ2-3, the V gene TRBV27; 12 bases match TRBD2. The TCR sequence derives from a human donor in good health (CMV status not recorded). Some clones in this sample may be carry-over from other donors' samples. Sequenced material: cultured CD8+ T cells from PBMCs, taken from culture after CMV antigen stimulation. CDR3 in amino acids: CASSLLAGGPADTQYF. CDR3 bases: TGTGCCAGCAGTCTTCTAGCGGGGGGGCCGGCAGATACGCAGTATTTT.